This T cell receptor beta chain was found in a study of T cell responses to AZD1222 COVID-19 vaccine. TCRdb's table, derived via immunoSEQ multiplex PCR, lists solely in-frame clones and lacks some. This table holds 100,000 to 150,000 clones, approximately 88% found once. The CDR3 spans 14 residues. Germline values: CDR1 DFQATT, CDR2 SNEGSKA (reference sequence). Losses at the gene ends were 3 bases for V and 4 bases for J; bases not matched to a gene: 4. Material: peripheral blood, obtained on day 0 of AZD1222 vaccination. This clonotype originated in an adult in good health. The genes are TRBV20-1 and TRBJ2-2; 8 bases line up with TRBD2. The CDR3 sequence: CSASAGLVTGELFF. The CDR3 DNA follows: TGCAGTGCTAGTGCGGGACTAGTCACCGGGGAGCTGTTTTTT.